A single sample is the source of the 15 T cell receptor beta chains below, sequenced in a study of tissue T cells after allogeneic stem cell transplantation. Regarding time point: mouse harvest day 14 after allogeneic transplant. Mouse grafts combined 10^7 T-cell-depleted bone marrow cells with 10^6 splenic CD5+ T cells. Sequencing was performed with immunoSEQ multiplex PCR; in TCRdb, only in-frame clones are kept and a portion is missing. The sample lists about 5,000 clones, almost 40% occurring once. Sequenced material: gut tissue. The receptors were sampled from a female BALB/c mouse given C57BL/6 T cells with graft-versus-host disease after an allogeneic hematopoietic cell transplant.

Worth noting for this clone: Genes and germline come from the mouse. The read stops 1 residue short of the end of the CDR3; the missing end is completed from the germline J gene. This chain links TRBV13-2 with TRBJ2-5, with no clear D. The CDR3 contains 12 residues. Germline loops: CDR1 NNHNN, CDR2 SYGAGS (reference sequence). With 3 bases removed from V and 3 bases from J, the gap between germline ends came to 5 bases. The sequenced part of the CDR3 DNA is TGTGCCAGCGGTGTATATCAAGACACCCAGTAC. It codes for CASGVYQDTQY. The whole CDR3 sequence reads CASGVYQDTQYF.

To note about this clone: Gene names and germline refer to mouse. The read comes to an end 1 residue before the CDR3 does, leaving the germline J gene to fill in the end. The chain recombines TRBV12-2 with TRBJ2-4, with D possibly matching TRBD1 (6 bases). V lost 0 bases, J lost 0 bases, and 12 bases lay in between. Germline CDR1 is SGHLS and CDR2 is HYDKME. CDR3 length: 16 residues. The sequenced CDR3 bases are TGTGCCAGCTCTCTCGAAGGCAGGGGTAGTCAAAACACCTTGTAC. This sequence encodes CASSLEGRGSQNTLY. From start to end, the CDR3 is CASSLEGRGSQNTLYF.

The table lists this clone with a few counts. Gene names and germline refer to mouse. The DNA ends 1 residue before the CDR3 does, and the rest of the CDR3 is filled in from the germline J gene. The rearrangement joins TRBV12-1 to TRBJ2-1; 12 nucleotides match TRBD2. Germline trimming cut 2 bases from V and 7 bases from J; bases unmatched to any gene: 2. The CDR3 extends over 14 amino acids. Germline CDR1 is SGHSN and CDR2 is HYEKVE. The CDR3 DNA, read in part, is TGTGCCAGCTCTCCGGACTGGGGGGGAGCTGAGCAGTTC. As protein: CASSPDWGGAEQF. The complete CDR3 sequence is CASSPDWGGAEQFF.

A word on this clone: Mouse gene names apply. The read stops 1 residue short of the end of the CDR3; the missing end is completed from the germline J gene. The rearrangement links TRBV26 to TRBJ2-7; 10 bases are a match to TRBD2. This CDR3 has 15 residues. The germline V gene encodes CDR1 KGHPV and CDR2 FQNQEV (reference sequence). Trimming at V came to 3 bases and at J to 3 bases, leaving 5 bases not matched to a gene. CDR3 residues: CASSLDWGAVYEQYF. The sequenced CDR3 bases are TGTGCCAGCAGTCTTGACTGGGGGGCCGTCTATGAACAGTAC.

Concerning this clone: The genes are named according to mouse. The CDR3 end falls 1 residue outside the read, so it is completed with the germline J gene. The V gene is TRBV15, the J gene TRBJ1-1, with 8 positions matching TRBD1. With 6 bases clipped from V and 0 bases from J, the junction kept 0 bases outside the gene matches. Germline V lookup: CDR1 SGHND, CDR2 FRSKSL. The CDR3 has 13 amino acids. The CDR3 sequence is CASRGQANTEVFF. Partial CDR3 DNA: TGTGCCAGCAGGGGACAGGCAAACACAGAAGTCTTC.

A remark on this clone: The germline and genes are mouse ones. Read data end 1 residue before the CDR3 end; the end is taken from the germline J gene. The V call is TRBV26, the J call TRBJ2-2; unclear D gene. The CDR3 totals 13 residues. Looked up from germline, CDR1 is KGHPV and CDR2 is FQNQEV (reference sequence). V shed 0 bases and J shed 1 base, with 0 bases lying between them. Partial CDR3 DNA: TGTGCCAGCAGTCTGTCAAACACCGGGCAGCTCTAC. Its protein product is CASSLSNTGQLY. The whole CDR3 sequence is CASSLSNTGQLYF.

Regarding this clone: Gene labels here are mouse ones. The DNA read from the CDR3 is TGTGCCAGCAGCCGGACTGGGGGGGTGGCTGAGCAGTTC. This sequence encodes CASSRTGGVAEQF. The CDR3 in full is CASSRTGGVAEQFF. This chain links TRBV4 with TRBJ2-1; 12 bases agree with TRBD2. The CDR3 goes on 1 residue after the read ends, and that part is filled in from the germline J gene. The CDR3 is made up of 14 amino acids. After removal of 5 bases from V and 7 bases from J, the junction contained 3 bases not matched to a gene. CDR1 LGHDT and CDR2 YNNKQL come from the germline V gene (reference sequence).

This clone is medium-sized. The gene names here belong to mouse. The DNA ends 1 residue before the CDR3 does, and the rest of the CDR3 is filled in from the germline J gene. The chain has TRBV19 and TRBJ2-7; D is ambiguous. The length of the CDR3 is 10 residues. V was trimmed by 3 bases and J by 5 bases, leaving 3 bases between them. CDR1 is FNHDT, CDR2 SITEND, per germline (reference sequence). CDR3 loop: CASSSDEQYF. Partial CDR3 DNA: TGTGCCAGCAGTAGCGATGAACAGTAC.

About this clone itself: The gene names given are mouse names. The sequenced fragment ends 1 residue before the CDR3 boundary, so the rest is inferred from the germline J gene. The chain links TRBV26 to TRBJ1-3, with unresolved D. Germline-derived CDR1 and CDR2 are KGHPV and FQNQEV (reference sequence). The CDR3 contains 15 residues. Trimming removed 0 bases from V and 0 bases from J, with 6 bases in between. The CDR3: CASSLSSDSGNTLYF. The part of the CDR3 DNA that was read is TGTGCCAGCAGTCTGTCGTCAGATTCTGGAAATACGCTCTAT.

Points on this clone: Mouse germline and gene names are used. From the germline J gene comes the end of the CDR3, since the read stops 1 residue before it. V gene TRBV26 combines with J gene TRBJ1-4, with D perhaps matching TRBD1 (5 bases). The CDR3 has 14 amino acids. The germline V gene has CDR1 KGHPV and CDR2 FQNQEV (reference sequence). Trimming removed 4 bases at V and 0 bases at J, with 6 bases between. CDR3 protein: CASSQGFSNERLFF. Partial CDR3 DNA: TGTGCCAGCAGTCAGGGGTTTTCCAACGAAAGATTATTT. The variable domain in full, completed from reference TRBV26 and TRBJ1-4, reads NSKVIQTPRYLVKGQGQKAKMRCIPEKGHPVVFWYQQNKNNEFKFLINFQNQEVLQQIDMTEKRFSAECPSNSPCSLEIQSSEAGDSALYLCASSQGFSNERLFFGHGTKLSVL.

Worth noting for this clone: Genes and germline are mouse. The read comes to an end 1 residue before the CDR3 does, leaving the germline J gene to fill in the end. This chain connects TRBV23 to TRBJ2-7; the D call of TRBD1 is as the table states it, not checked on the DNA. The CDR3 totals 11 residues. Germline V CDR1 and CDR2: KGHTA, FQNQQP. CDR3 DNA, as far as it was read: TGCTCCAGCAGACAGGGGGGAGAACAGTAC. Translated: CSSRQGGEQY. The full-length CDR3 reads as CSSRQGGEQYF.

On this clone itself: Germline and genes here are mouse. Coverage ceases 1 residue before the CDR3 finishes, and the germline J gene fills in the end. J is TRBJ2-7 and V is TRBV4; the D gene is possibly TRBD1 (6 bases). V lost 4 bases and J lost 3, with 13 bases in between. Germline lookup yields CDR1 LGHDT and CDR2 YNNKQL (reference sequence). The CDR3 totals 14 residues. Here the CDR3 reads CASSFRGAFYEQYF. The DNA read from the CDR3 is TGTGCCAGCAGCTTCAGGGGCGCCTTCTATGAACAGTAC.

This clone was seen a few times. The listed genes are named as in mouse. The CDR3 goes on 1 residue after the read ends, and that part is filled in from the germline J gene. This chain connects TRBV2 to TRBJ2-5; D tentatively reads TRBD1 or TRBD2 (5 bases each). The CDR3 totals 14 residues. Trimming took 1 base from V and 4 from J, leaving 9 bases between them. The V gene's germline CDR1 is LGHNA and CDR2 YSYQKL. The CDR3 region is CASSQGGREDTQYF. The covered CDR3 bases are TGTGCCAGCAGCCAAGGGGGGAGGGAAGACACCCAGTAC.

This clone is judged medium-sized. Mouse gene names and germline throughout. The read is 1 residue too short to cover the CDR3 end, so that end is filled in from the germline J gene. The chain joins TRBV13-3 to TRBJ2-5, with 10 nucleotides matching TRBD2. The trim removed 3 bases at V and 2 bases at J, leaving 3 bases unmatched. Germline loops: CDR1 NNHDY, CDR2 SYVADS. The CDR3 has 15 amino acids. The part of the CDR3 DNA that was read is TGTGCCAGCAGTGGACTGGGGGGAGGCCAAGACACCCAGTAC. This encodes CASSGLGGGQDTQY. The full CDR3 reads CASSGLGGGQDTQYF. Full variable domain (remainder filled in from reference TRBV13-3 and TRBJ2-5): EAAVTQSPRSKVAVTGGKVTLSCHQTNNHDYMYWYRQDTGHGLRLIHYSYVADSTEKGDIPDGYKASRPSQENFSLILELASLSQTAVYFCASSGLGGGQDTQYFGPGTRLLVL.

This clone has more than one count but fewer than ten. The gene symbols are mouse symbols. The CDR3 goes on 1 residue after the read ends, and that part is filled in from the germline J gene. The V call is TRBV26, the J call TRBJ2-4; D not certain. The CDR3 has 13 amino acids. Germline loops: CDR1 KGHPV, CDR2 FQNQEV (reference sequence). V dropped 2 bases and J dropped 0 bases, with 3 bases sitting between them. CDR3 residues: CASSLVSQNTLYF. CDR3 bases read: TGTGCCAGCAGTCTGGTTAGTCAAAACACCTTGTAC.